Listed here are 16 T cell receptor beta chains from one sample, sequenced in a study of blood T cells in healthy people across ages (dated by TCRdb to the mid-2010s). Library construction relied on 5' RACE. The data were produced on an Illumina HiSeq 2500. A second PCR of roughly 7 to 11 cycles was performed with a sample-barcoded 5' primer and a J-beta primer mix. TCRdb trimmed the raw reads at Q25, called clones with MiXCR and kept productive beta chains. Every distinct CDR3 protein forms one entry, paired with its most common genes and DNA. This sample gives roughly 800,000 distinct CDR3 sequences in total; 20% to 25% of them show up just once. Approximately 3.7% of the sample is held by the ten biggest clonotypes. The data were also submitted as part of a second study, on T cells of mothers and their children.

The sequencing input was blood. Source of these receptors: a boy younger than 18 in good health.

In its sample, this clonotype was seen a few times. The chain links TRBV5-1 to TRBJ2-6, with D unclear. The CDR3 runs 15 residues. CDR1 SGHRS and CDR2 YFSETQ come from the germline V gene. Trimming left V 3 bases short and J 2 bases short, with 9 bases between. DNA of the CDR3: TGCGCCAGCAGCTCCTGGGTGGCTGGGGCCAACGTCCTGACTTTC. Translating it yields CASSSWVAGANVLTF.

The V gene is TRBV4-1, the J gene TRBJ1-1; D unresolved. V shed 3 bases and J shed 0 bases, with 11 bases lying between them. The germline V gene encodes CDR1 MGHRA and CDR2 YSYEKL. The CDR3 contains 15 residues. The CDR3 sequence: CASSHHSQMNTEAFF. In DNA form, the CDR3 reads TGCGCCAGCAGCCATCATTCCCAAATGAACACTGAAGCTTTCTTT.

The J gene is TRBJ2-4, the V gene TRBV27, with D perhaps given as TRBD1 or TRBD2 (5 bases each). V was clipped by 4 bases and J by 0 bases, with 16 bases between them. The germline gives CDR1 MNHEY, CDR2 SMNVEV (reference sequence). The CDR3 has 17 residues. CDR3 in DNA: TGTGCCAGCAGTTGGGTGACGGGGCCGCCAGCCAAAAACATTCAGTACTTC. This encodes CASSWVTGPPAKNIQYF.

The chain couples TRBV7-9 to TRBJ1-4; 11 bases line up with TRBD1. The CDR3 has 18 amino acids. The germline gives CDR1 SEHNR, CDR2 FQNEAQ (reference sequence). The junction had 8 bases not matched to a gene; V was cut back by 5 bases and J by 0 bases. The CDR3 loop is CASSTGQGAVSTNEKLFF. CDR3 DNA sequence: TGTGCCAGCAGCACCGGACAGGGGGCGGTTTCAACTAATGAAAAACTGTTTTTT.

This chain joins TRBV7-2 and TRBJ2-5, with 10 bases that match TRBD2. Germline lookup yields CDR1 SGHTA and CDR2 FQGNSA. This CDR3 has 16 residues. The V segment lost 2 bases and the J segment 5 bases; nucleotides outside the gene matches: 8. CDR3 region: CASSLNPAGGPETQYF. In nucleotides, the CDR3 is TGTGCCAGCAGCTTAAACCCAGCGGGGGGGCCCGAGACCCAGTACTTC.

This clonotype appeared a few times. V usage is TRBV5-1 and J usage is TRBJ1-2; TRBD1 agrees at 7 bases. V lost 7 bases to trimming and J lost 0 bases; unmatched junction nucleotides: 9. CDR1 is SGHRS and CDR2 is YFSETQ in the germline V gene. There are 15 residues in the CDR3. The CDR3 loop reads CASQDGTVTNYGYTF. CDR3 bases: TGCGCCAGCCAAGATGGGACAGTTACTAACTATGGCTACACCTTC.

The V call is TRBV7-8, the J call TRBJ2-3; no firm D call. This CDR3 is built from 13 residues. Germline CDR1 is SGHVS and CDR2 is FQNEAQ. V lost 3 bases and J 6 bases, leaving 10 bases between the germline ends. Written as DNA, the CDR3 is TGTGCCAGCAGCTTTAGAACGCGTGATACGCAGTATTTT. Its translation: CASSFRTRDTQYF.

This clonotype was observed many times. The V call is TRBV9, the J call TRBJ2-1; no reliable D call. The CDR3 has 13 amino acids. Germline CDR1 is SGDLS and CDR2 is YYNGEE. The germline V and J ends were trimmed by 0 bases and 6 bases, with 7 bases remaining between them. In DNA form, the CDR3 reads TGTGCCAGCAGCGTAGGTGGGCCCAATGAGCAGTTCTTC. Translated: CASSVGGPNEQFF. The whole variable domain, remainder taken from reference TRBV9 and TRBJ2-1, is DSGVTQTPKHLITATGQRVTLRCSPRSGDLSVYWYQQSLDQGLQFLIQYYNGEERAKGNILERFSAQQFPDLHSELNLSSLELGDSALYFCASSVGGPNEQFFGPGTRLTVL.

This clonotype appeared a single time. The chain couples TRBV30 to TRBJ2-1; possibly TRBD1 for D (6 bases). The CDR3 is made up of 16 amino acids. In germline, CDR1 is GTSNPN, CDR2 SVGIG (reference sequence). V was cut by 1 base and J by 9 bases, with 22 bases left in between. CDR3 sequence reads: CAWSDSYRDIDGEQFF. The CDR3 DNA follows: TGTGCCTGGAGTGATTCGTACAGGGACATTGATGGTGAGCAGTTCTTC. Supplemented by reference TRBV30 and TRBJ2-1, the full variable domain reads SQTIHQWPATLVQPVGSPLSLECTVEGTSNPNLYWYRQAAGRGLQLLFYSVGIGQISSEVPQNLSASRPQDRQFILSSKKLLLSDSGFYLCAWSDSYRDIDGEQFFGPGTRLTVL.

The CDR3 spells CASSRLGAECGYTF. The DNA of the CDR3 is TGTGCCAGCAGTCGGCTGGGGGCGGAGTGTGGCTACACCTTC. The chain employs TRBV3-1 and TRBJ1-2, with a tentative D call TRBD1 (6 bases). Germline V gene data show CDR1 as LGHDT and CDR2 as YNNKEL (reference sequence). There are 14 residues in the CDR3. Trimming removed 6 bases from V and 7 bases from J, with 18 bases in between.

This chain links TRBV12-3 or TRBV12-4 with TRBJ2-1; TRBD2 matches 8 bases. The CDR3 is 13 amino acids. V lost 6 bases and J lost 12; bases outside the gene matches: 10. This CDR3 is CASRTTRLALQFF. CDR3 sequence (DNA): TGTGCCAGCAGGACGACTCGACTAGCGTTGCAGTTCTTC.

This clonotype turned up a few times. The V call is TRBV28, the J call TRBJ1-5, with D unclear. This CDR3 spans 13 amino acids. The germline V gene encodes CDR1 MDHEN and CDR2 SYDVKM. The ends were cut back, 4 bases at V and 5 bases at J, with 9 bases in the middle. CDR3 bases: TGTGCCAGCAGTTCCTCGGGCTATCAGCCCCAGCATTTT. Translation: CASSSSGYQPQHF.

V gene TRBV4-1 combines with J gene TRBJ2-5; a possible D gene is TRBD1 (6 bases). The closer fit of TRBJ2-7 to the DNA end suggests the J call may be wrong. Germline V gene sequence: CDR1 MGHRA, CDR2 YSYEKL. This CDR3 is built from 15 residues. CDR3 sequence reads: CASSQAFSTGYEQYF. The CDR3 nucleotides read TGCGCCAGCAGCCAAGCGTTCTCGACAGGCTACGAGCAGTACTTC.

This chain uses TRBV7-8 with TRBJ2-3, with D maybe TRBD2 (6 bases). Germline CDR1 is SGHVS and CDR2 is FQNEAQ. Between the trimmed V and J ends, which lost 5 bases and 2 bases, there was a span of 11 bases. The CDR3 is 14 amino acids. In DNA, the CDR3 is TGTGCCAGCAGCCAGGGACTTAACACAGATACGCAGTATTTT. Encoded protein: CASSQGLNTDTQYF.

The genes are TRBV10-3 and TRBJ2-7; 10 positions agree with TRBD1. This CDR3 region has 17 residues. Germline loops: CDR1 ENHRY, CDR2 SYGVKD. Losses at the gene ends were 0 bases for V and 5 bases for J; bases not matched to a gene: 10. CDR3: CAISESTPGQGSNEQYF. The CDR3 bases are TGTGCCATCAGTGAGTCCACCCCGGGACAGGGGTCCAACGAGCAGTACTTC.

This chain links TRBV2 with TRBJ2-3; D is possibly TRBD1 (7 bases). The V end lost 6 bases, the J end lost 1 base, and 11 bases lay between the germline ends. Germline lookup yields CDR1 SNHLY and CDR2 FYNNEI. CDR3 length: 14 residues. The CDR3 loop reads CASREGQRTDTQYF. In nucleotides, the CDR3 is TGTGCCAGCAGGGAGGGACAGCGCACAGATACGCAGTATTTT.